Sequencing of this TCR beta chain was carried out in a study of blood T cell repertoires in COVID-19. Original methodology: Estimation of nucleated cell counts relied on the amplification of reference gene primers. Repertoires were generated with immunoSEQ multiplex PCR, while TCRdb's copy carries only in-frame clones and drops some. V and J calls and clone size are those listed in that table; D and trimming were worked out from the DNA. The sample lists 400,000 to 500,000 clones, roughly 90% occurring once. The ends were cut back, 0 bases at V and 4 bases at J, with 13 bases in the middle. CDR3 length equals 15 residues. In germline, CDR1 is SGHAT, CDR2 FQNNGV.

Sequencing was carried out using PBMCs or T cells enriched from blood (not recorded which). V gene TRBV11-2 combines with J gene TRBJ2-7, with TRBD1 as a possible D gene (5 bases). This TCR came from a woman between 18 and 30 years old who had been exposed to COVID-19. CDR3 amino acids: CASSLERQGVYEQYF. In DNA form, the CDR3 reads TGTGCCAGCAGCTTAGAGAGGCAGGGTGTTTACGAGCAGTACTTC. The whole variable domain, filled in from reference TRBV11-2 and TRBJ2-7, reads EAGVAQSPRYKIIEKRQSVAFWCNPISGHATLYWYQQILGQGPKLLIQFQNNGVVDDSQLPKDRFSAERLKGVDSTLKIQPAKLEDSAVYLCASSLERQGVYEQYFGPGTRLTVT.